A single sample gave rise to the 17 T cell receptor beta chains below, sequenced in a study of human T cells and chemical hapten exposure (dated by TCRdb to the early 2020s). Receptor libraries were prepared by RACE. Reads for this sample came from a NextSeq 500. TCRdb took the public reads, trimmed them with fastp at Q25, ran MiXCR for clone calling and kept in-frame beta chains. One record per CDR3 amino acid sequence lists the most common genes and DNA. The table for this sample lists some 300,000 distinct CDR3 sequences; about 5.4% of them were counted only once. The ten most abundant clones make up over 7% of the sample. The time point label of this sample denotes: pre-sensitization, week 0. Read against the paper, the sample's treatment or condition label means: therapeutic diphenylcyclopropenone sensitization with weekly scalp DPC. Source: whole blood, taken in connection with sensitization to the hapten diphenylcyclopropenone (DPC). Receptor source: a woman between 18 and 29 years old with alopecia areata. Some clones in this sample may be carry-over from other donors' samples.

Many counts were recorded for this clonotype. This rearrangement joins TRBV29-1 to TRBJ1-1, with no clear D. V was shortened by 3 bases and J by 3 bases, with 14 bases between the two germline ends. The CDR3 consists of 14 residues. Germline loops: CDR1 SQVTM, CDR2 ANQGSEA. CDR3 sequence reads: CSVDRRASYTEAFF. In DNA, the CDR3 is TGCAGCGTTGATCGGAGGGCCTCGTACACTGAAGCTTTCTTT.

This clonotype was detected only a few times. The rearrangement uses TRBV12-3 or TRBV12-4 and TRBJ1-2; 9 bases are a match to TRBD1. V was clipped by 8 bases and J by 6 bases; unmatched bases: 16. The CDR3 is 16 residues long. The CDR3 nucleotides are TGTGCCAGCTACGGCGGGACAGGGTTTAATTTGGATGGCTACACCTTC. Amino acid sequence: CASYGGTGFNLDGYTF.

This chain joins TRBV6-6 and TRBJ1-6, with D possibly matching TRBD1 (5 bases). The CDR3 totals 13 residues. CDR1 and CDR2 from the germline V gene are MNHNY and SVGAGI (reference sequence). Between the trimmed V and J ends, which lost 0 bases and 10 bases, there was a span of 7 bases. CDR3 sequence (DNA): TGTGCCAGCAGTTACTCGGGGGAATCACCCCTCCACTTT. Translated, it gives CASSYSGESPLHF.

This clonotype was seen repeatedly, ten times or more. This sequence joins TRBV28 and TRBJ1-6; a weak D match, TRBD1 (5 bases). Germline-derived CDR1 and CDR2 are MDHEN and SYDVKM. This CDR3 has 17 amino acids. Between the trimmed V and J ends, which lost 6 bases and 9 bases, there was a span of 24 bases. The CDR3: CASSPLGGTAESSPLHF. Written as DNA, the CDR3 is TGTGCCAGCAGCCCCCTGGGGGGAACTGCGGAAAGTTCACCCCTCCACTTT. Combining the CDR3 with reference TRBV28 and TRBJ1-6 gives the whole variable domain DVKVTQSSRYLVKRTGEKVFLECVQDMDHENMFWYRQDPGLGLRLIYFSYDVKMKEKGDIPEGYSVSREKKERFSLILESASTNQTSMYLCASSPLGGTAESSPLHFGNGTRLTVT.

This clonotype was observed many times. The V call is TRBV5-6, the J call TRBJ1-2; D ambiguous. With 2 bases removed from V and 9 bases from J, the gap between germline ends came to 11 bases. The CDR3 is made up of 12 amino acids. The germline V gene encodes CDR1 SGHDT and CDR2 YYEEEE. The DNA for the CDR3 is TGTGCCAGCAGCTTTCAGCGTAGCAGCTACACCTTC. It codes for CASSFQRSSYTF.

This clonotype was picked up many times. The chain joins TRBV25-1 to TRBJ2-3; 7 bases agree with TRBD1. The CDR3 is 16 amino acids. CDR1 and CDR2 (germline): MGHDK, SYGVNS. V lost 3 bases to trimming and J lost 4 bases; unmatched junction nucleotides: 10. In DNA, the CDR3 is TGTGCCAGCAGTGATCAAGACAGGGAAAGCGCAGATACGCAGTATTTT. This gives the protein CASSDQDRESADTQYF. Variable domain in full (rest from reference TRBV25-1 and TRBJ2-3): EADIYQTPRYLVIGTGKKITLECSQTMGHDKMYWYQQDPGMELHLIHYSYGVNSTEKGDLSSESTVSRIRTEHFPLTLESARPSHTSQYLCASSDQDRESADTQYFGPGTRLTVL.

A few counts support this clonotype. The rearrangement uses TRBV18 and TRBJ1-1; D gene ambiguous. The CDR3 runs 13 residues. The germline V and J ends were trimmed by 2 bases and 3 bases, with 7 bases remaining between them. Germline loops: CDR1 KGHSH, CDR2 LQKENI. CDR3 nucleotides: TGTGCCAGCTCACCAGTCCGGGACACTGAAGCTTTCTTT. Its translation is CASSPVRDTEAFF.

This clonotype came up many times. This sequence joins TRBV12-3 or TRBV12-4 and TRBJ1-1; TRBD1 aligns across 7 bases. The CDR3 runs to 13 residues. Trimming removed 6 bases from V and 5 bases from J; junction bases left unmatched: 6. The CDR3 sequence: CASREQGTTEAFF. The CDR3 coding sequence is TGTGCCAGCAGAGAACAGGGGACTACTGAAGCTTTCTTT.

This clonotype came up a few times. The chain combines TRBV20-1 with TRBJ1-1; the D gene is possibly TRBD1 (6 bases). Germline V lookup: CDR1 DFQATT, CDR2 SNEGSKA (reference sequence). CDR3 length equals 14 residues. The V and J ends lost 4 bases and 3 bases respectively, with 15 bases between them. The CDR3 loop reads CSAKGLYRDTEAFF. The CDR3, as DNA: TGCAGTGCTAAGGGATTATACAGGGACACTGAAGCTTTCTTT.

This clonotype was detected many times. The chain carries TRBV4-3 and TRBJ1-2; 7 nucleotides align to TRBD1. Unmatched junction bases numbered 5, after V lost 0 bases and J lost 4 bases. This CDR3 region has 15 residues. Germline V gives CDR1 LGHNA, CDR2 YSLEER. This CDR3 reads CASSQDPGGGYGYTF. CDR3 bases: TGCGCCAGCAGCCAAGATCCAGGGGGAGGCTATGGCTACACCTTC.

This clonotype has at least ten counts. The gene calls are TRBV3-1 and TRBJ2-7; D unclear. The CDR3 extends over 12 amino acids. V lost 5 bases, J lost 6 bases, and 11 bases lay in between. Germline values: CDR1 LGHDT, CDR2 YNNKEL (reference sequence). Written as DNA, the CDR3 is TGTGCCAGCAGCATGCAACACCTCGAGCAGTACTTC. Its translation: CASSMQHLEQYF.

The V gene is TRBV2, the J gene TRBJ2-5, with TRBD1 as a possible D gene (5 bases). The ends were cut back, 8 bases at V and 4 bases at J, with 8 bases in the middle. The CDR3 loop spans 11 amino acids. The germline V gene has CDR1 SNHLY and CDR2 FYNNEI. The chain's CDR3 is CASLTGETQYF. CDR3 DNA sequence: TGTGCCAGCTTAACAGGAGAGACCCAGTACTTC.

This clonotype was seen repeatedly, ten times or more. The genes are TRBV6-2 or TRBV6-3 and TRBJ2-4; the D is unclear. V lost 2 bases to trimming and J lost 7 bases, with 18 bases between them. The CDR3 is 16 residues long. Germline values: CDR1 MNHEY, CDR2 SVGEGT. The CDR3 reads CASSYDPREGFNIQYF. CDR3 nucleotide sequence: TGTGCCAGCAGTTACGATCCCCGAGAAGGATTTAACATTCAGTACTTC.

The chain links TRBV7-9 to TRBJ2-6; weak D call: TRBD2 (5 bases). V lost 1 base to trimming and J lost 4 bases, with 8 bases between them. The CDR3 consists of 15 residues. Looked up from germline, CDR1 is SEHNR and CDR2 is FQNEAQ (reference sequence). CDR3 DNA: TGTGCCAGCAGCTTAGGGCGGGCAGGGGCCAACGTCCTGACTTTC. Translating it yields CASSLGRAGANVLTF.

This rearrangement joins TRBV2 to TRBJ2-7; D might be TRBD1 or TRBD2, each matching 5 bases. CDR3 length: 12 residues. The germline CDR1 and CDR2 sequences are SNHLY and FYNNEI. Trimming pared 8 bases from V and 5 bases from J, leaving 13 bases between. CDR3 in DNA: TGTGCCAGCCGACTCGAGGGGCACGAGCAGTACTTC. Protein sequence: CASRLEGHEQYF.

This clonotype was counted at least ten times. The genes are TRBV6-5 and TRBJ2-2, with 14 bases matching TRBD2. The CDR3 has 16 amino acids. The V and J ends lost 4 bases and 5 bases, in that order; junction bases with no gene match: 3. In germline, CDR1 is MNHEY, CDR2 SVGAGI. In nucleotides, the CDR3 is TGTGCCAGCAGTTTGACTAGCGGGGGGGAAACCGGGGAGCTGTTTTTT. It encodes CASSLTSGGETGELFF.

The chain employs TRBV5-6 and TRBJ1-1; possibly TRBD1 for D (5 bases). Per germline, CDR1 SGHDT and CDR2 YYEEEE. Between the trimmed V and J ends, which lost 1 base and 0 bases, there was a span of 13 bases. The CDR3 length is 16 residues. CDR3 in amino acids: CASSLRAGPMNTEAFF. CDR3 bases: TGTGCCAGCAGCTTGAGGGCAGGGCCTATGAACACTGAAGCTTTCTTT.